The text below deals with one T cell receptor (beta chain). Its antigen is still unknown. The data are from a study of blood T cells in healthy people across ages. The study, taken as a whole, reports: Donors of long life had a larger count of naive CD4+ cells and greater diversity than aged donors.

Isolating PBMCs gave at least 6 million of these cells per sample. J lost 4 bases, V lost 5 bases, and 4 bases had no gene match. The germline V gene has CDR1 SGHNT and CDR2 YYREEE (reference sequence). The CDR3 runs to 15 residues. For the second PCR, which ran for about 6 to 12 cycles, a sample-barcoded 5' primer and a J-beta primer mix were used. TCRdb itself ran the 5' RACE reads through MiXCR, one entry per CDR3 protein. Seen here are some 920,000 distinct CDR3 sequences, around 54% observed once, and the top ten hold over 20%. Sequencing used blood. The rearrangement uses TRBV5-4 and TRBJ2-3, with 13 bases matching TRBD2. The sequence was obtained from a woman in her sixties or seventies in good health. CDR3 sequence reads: CASRGTSGIADTQYF. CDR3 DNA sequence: TGTGCCAGCAGGGGGACTAGCGGGATAGCAGATACGCAGTATTTT.